Described below is a single TCR beta chain sequence and its context. Germline values: CDR1 SGHRS, CDR2 YFSETQ. This CDR3 region has 15 residues. Deletions cut 3 bases from V and 7 bases from J, with 16 bases between. The data derive from a study of identical twins. TCRdb analysed the 5' RACE reads with MiXCR anew, one entry per CDR3 protein. The sample has roughly 720,000 distinct CDR3 sequences, about 18% seen once; the top ten hold around 13%. These data are also associated with another study on T cells expressing NK-cell markers. This second report adds: TCR beta repertoires came from sorted CD3+CD56+NKG2C+, CD3+CD56+NKG2C- and CD3+CD56-NKG2C+ T cells. Dominant NKG2C+ clonotypes made up roughly 1.0-7.0% of CD8+ T cells in roughly 6 donors.

The material sequenced was PBMCs. This clonotype was obtained from a woman between 18 and 29 years old in good health. The rearrangement uses TRBV5-1 and TRBJ1-4; TRBD1 is a possible D gene (5 bases). The CDR3 loop is CASSSAPGRGEKLFF. In DNA form, the CDR3 reads TGCGCCAGCAGCTCCGCGCCCGGGAGGGGTGAAAAACTGTTTTTT.